Following are 11 T cell receptor beta chains from one sample sequenced in a study of shared clonotypes between healthy human individuals. TCRdb's copy holds only in-frame clones and misses some; the assay was immunoSEQ multiplex PCR. The data show millions of clones, with approximately 95% seen just once and 0.1% to 0.15% held by the top ten. Sequencing was done on a sample of naive CD4+ T cells sorted from blood. Specified subset: CD45RA+ positively selected. These receptors originate from a young man in good health.

This clone was detected once. This rearrangement joins TRBV2 to TRBJ2-7; D is perhaps TRBD1 (5 bases). The V end lost 4 bases, the J end lost 2 bases, and 12 bases lay between the germline ends. There are 14 residues in the CDR3. Germline lookup yields CDR1 SNHLY and CDR2 FYNNEI. The CDR3 loop reads CASSGQGRTYEQYF. The DNA for the CDR3 is TGTGCCAGCAGTGGCCAGGGAAGGACCTACGAGCAGTACTTC.

This rearrangement joins TRBV28 to TRBJ2-5; D gene ambiguous. The J call may be wrong; the DNA end is better matched by TRBJ2-7. The V gene's germline CDR1 is MDHEN and CDR2 SYDVKM. The CDR3 is 14 residues long. Written as DNA, the CDR3 is TGTGCCAGCAGTGCACCGGGCCGCAACTACGAGCAGTACTTC. It yields the protein CASSAPGRNYEQYF.

For this clone: This same CDR3 is encoded by further DNA sequences in the sample. The chain employs TRBV5-1 and TRBJ2-5, with 8 positions matching TRBD1. V lost 2 bases and J lost 5; bases outside the gene matches: 2. Germline V lookup: CDR1 SGHRS, CDR2 YFSETQ. The CDR3 has 13 residues. This chain's CDR3 is CASSFRQGETQYF. CDR3 coding DNA: TGCGCCAGCAGCTTCCGACAGGGGGAGACCCAGTACTTC.

About this clone itself: Other DNA sequences in this specimen translate into the identical CDR3. The genes are TRBV5-1 and TRBJ1-3; tentative D call: TRBD1 (5 bases). This CDR3 has 15 amino acids. The V gene lost 0 bases and the J gene lost 1 base, with 8 bases spanning the gap. Germline CDR1 SGHRS, CDR2 YFSETQ. The CDR3 region is CASSLDRSSGNTIYF. The CDR3 DNA sequence: TGCGCCAGCAGCTTGGACAGGAGTTCTGGAAACACCATATATTTT.

This CDR3 reads CASSLQPSTSFDTQYF. Here the CDR3 DNA reads TGTGCCAGCAGCCTCCAACCGTCGACTAGTTTTGATACGCAGTATTTT. The chain has TRBV7-3 and TRBJ2-3; a weak D match, TRBD2 (6 bases). The CDR3 sequence is 16 residues long. Looked up from germline, CDR1 is SGHTA and CDR2 is FQGTGA. V lost 5 bases to trimming and J lost 6 bases, with 21 bases between them.

This chain connects TRBV30 to TRBJ1-3, with a tentative D call TRBD1 (6 bases). CDR1 GTSNPN and CDR2 SVGIG come from the germline V gene (reference sequence). CDR3 length equals 13 residues. V was clipped by 1 base and J by 6 bases, with 10 bases between them. The CDR3 sequence is CAWSGPGVNTIYF. The CDR3 DNA is TGTGCCTGGAGTGGTCCAGGGGTAAACACCATATATTTT.

V and J are TRBV28 and TRBJ2-7; D may be TRBD1 (5 bases). The CDR3 is made up of 12 amino acids. V lost 5 bases to trimming and J lost 5 bases, with 10 bases between them. Germline values: CDR1 MDHEN, CDR2 SYDVKM. CDR3 nucleotide sequence: TGTGCCAGCAGTAGCAGGGCTAACGAGCAGTACTTC. As protein: CASSSRANEQYF.

This chain connects TRBV6-6 to TRBJ2-5; no clear D. Trimming stripped 6 bases from V and 4 bases from J, with 9 bases between. Germline CDR1 MNHNY, CDR2 SVGAGI (reference sequence). This CDR3 region has 12 residues. In DNA form, the CDR3 reads TGTGCCAGCAGCCAGCTTGGAGAGACCCAGTACTTC. It yields the protein CASSQLGETQYF.

Details on this clone: Other nucleotide sequences from this sample produce the same CDR3. The chain links TRBV7-2 to TRBJ2-7; 9 nucleotides match TRBD1. Germline V CDR1 and CDR2: SGHTA, FQGNSA. The CDR3 length is 14 residues. Trimming cost V 5 bases and J 4 bases; bases outside gene matches: 6. The CDR3 bases are TGTGCCAGCAGCCCCGGGACAGGGAGGTACGAGCAGTACTTC. This translates into CASSPGTGRYEQYF. Supplemented by reference TRBV7-2 and TRBJ2-7, the full variable domain reads GAGVSQSPSNKVTEKGKDVELRCDPISGHTALYWYRQSLGQGLEFLIYFQGNSAPDKSGLPSDRFSAERTGGSVSTLTIQRTQQEDSAVYLCASSPGTGRYEQYFGPGTRLTVT.

The chain joins TRBV5-1 to TRBJ2-3; no definite D call. Germline V gives CDR1 SGHRS, CDR2 YFSETQ. Trimming left V 2 bases short and J 2 bases short, with 9 bases between. This CDR3 has 14 residues. The CDR3: CASSLQKYTDTQYF. The DNA of the CDR3 is TGCGCCAGCAGCTTACAAAAATACACAGATACGCAGTATTTT.

This chain uses TRBV2 with TRBJ1-4, with D maybe TRBD1 (5 bases). Germline CDR1 reads SNHLY; CDR2 reads FYNNEI. The CDR3 runs to 14 residues. CDR3 bases: TGTGCAGGCGGGCGGTCCGGGGGTAATGAAAAACTGTTTTTT. Protein: CAGGRSGGNEKLFF.